The 30 T cell receptor beta chains below were found in one sample sequenced in a study of cytomegalovirus exposure and HLA in healthy donors (dated 2017 in TCRdb). To prepare the library, the immunoSEQ multiplex PCR assay was applied. A mixture of 60 forward primers for TCR Vbeta segments and 13 reverse primers for TCR Jbeta segments was used in the multiplex PCR. TCRdb carries this immuneACCESS record with in-frame sequences only. Its versions omit some clonotypes, under half of them owing to an unresolved V gene in the studies checked, with the rest unexplained. The sample's clone listing holds 60,000 or so clones. Clones ranked in the top ten supply approximately 2.1% of the sample. Material for sequencing was PBMCs. The source of these receptors is a young woman in good health and CMV-seronegative.

The chain has TRBV11-1 and TRBJ2-5; 14 bases match TRBD2. Germline V CDR1 and CDR2: SGHAT, FQDESV (reference sequence). The CDR3 has 16 residues. V lost 5 bases and J lost 4; bases outside the gene matches: 6. The CDR3 loop reads CASSTRLAGGLETQYF. The CDR3 nucleotides are TGTGCCAGCAGCACCCGACTAGCGGGGGGGCTAGAGACCCAGTACTTC.

The chain combines TRBV19 with TRBJ1-5, with D possibly TRBD1 on 6 matching bases. This CDR3 contains 16 residues. The V and J ends lost 2 bases and 0 bases respectively, with 11 bases between them. CDR1 LNHDA and CDR2 SQIVND come from the germline V gene (reference sequence). The CDR3 region is CASSITGTISNQPQHF. The DNA for the CDR3 is TGTGCCAGTAGTATAACCGGGACAATTAGCAATCAGCCCCAGCATTTT.

On this clone: At one end the junction does not follow the germline gene, possibly because of a read error. Other DNA sequences from this sample encode an identical CDR3 as well. The V call is TRBV15, the J call TRBJ1-2; TRBD1 matches at 10 bases. The germline CDR1 and CDR2 sequences are LNHNV and YYDKDF (reference sequence). This CDR3 comprises 16 residues. CDR3 sequence (DNA): TGCGCCACCAGCAGAGCAGGGACAGGGGATAAGGATGGCTACACCTTC. This translates into CATSRAGTGDKDGYTF.

About this clone itself: Other DNA sequences in this sample translate to the same CDR3. The chain uses TRBV5-1 and TRBJ1-6, with 7 bases aligning to TRBD1. This CDR3 comprises 17 residues. Trimming took 6 bases from V and 7 from J; bases not matched to a gene: 16. The germline CDR1 and CDR2 sequences are SGHRS and YFSETQ. In nucleotides, the CDR3 is TGCGCCAGCAACCAGGGCGTTGTGACAGGGCAAAATTCACCCCTCCACTTT. Protein: CASNQGVVTGQNSPLHF.

This chain uses TRBV19 with TRBJ2-7, with TRBD2 identical over 8 bases. This CDR3 is 14 amino acids long. With V trimmed by 7 bases and J by 1 base, 6 bases remained unmatched. In germline, CDR1 is LNHDA, CDR2 SQIVND (reference sequence). The chain's CDR3 is CASKFQRGSYEQYF. The CDR3 bases are TGTGCCAGTAAGTTTCAGCGGGGGTCCTACGAGCAGTACTTC. Looking up the rest from reference TRBV19 and TRBJ2-7 gives the full variable domain: DGGITQSPKYLFRKEGQNVTLSCEQNLNHDAMYWYRQDPGQGLRLIYYSQIVNDFQKGDIAEGYSVSREKKESFPLTVTSAQKNPTAFYLCASKFQRGSYEQYFGPGTRLTVT.

The chain joins TRBV18 to TRBJ2-7, with D perhaps TRBD2 (5 bases). CDR3 length: 14 amino acids. Germline CDR1 is KGHSH and CDR2 is LQKENI. V gave up 3 bases and J gave up 2 bases, with 11 bases separating them. The CDR3 here is CASSPYARAYEQYF. The CDR3 nucleotides are TGTGCCAGCTCACCTTATGCGCGGGCCTACGAGCAGTACTTC.

The V gene is TRBV18, the J gene TRBJ2-1; 7 bases line up with TRBD2. V shed 3 bases and J 11 bases; nucleotides not matched to a gene: 4. The CDR3 totals 12 residues. Per germline, CDR1 KGHSH and CDR2 LQKENI. DNA for the CDR3: TGTGCCAGCTCACCTGAGCGGGATAAGCAGTTCTTC. This codes for CASSPERDKQFF.

V usage is TRBV5-4 and J usage is TRBJ1-1; 10 bases map to TRBD1. V shed 3 bases and J 9 bases; nucleotides not matched to a gene: 8. CDR3 length: 14 amino acids. CDR1 SGHNT and CDR2 YYREEE come from the germline V gene (reference sequence). This CDR3 is CASSSPGQGGKAFF. The CDR3 nucleotides are TGTGCCAGCAGCTCCCCTGGACAGGGGGGGAAAGCTTTCTTT. Drawing the rest from reference TRBV5-4 and TRBJ1-1, the complete variable domain is ETGVTQSPTHLIKTRGQQVTLRCSSQSGHNTVSWYQQALGQGPQFIFQYYREEENGRGNFPPRFSGLQFPNYSSELNVNALELDDSALYLCASSSPGQGGKAFFGQGTRLTVV.

This sequence joins TRBV9 and TRBJ2-3; D perhaps matches TRBD2 (5 bases). Trimming removed 0 bases from V and 7 bases from J, with 12 bases in between. Germline V gene data show CDR1 as SGDLS and CDR2 as YYNGEE. This CDR3 region has 14 residues. For the CDR3, the DNA is TGTGCCAGCAGCGTAGGGGAGTCCGCGTATACGCAGTATTTT. It encodes CASSVGESAYTQYF. Based on the CDR3 plus reference TRBV9 and TRBJ2-3, the full variable domain is DSGVTQTPKHLITATGQRVTLRCSPRSGDLSVYWYQQSLDQGLQFLIQYYNGEERAKGNILERFSAQQFPDLHSELNLSSLELGDSALYFCASSVGESAYTQYFGPGTRLTVL.

The chain couples TRBV5-1 to TRBJ2-4; TRBD2 aligns across 9 bases. The V gene's germline CDR1 is SGHRS and CDR2 YFSETQ. The CDR3 is made up of 14 amino acids. The ends lost 0 bases at V and 8 bases at J; junction bases unmatched: 3. In DNA, the CDR3 is TGCGCCAGCAGCTTGGAGCGGGGGGTCGACATTCAGTACTTC. The encoded protein is CASSLERGVDIQYF.

In DNA, the CDR3 is TGTGCCAGCAGCATACCGGGACTACTCACAGATACGCAGTATTTT. It specifies CASSIPGLLTDTQYF. This chain joins TRBV7-9 and TRBJ2-3; 7 nucleotides agree with TRBD2. The V segment lost 5 bases and the J segment 2 bases; nucleotides outside the gene matches: 7. Germline V gene sequence: CDR1 SEHNR, CDR2 FQNEAQ (reference sequence). CDR3 length: 15 residues.

This rearrangement joins TRBV2 to TRBJ1-1, with D perhaps TRBD1 (5 bases). V was cut by 4 bases and J by 5 bases, with 17 bases left in between. This CDR3 has 15 residues. The germline V gene encodes CDR1 SNHLY and CDR2 FYNNEI. CDR3 sequence (DNA): TGTGCCAGCAGTGTTCAGGGCCCGGGGGTTACTGAAGCTTTCTTT. This translates into CASSVQGPGVTEAFF. Full variable domain (remainder filled in from reference TRBV2 and TRBJ1-1): EPEVTQTPSHQVTQMGQEVILRCVPISNHLYFYWYRQILGQKVEFLVSFYNNEISEKSEIFDDQFSVERPDGSNFTLKIRSTKLEDSAMYFCASSVQGPGVTEAFFGQGTRLTVV.

The genes are TRBV5-6 and TRBJ1-2, with 9 bases matching TRBD1. The CDR3 has 13 residues. CDR1 and CDR2 (germline): SGHDT, YYEEEE. The J segment lost 4 bases and the V segment lost 6 bases, leaving 4 bases of the junction unmatched. The CDR3 reads CASIRTGAYGYTF. As DNA, the CDR3 is TGTGCCAGCATCCGGACAGGGGCCTATGGCTACACCTTC.

The chain uses TRBV5-1 and TRBJ1-1; the D gene is possibly TRBD1 (5 bases). V lost 1 base to trimming and J lost 4 bases, with 5 bases between them. The CDR3 extends over 12 amino acids. Germline-derived CDR1 and CDR2 are SGHRS and YFSETQ. The CDR3 DNA reads TGCGCCAGCAGCTTGAGGGGCACTGAAGCTTTCTTT. Its translation: CASSLRGTEAFF. Drawing the rest from reference TRBV5-1 and TRBJ1-1, the complete variable domain is KAGVTQTPRYLIKTRGQQVTLSCSPISGHRSVSWYQQTPGQGLQFLFEYFSETQRNKGNFPGRFSGRQFSNSRSEMNVSTLELGDSALYLCASSLRGTEAFFGQGTRLTVV.

The chain combines TRBV5-1 with TRBJ2-3, with TRBD2 identical over 8 bases. J lost 2 bases, V lost 5 bases, and 7 bases had no gene match. The CDR3 has 15 residues. CDR1 is SGHRS, CDR2 YFSETQ, per germline. This CDR3 is CASSNGRANTDTQYF. In DNA, the CDR3 is TGCGCCAGCAGTAACGGGAGGGCCAACACAGATACGCAGTATTTT.

The genes are TRBV6-1 and TRBJ2-3; D is unclear. This CDR3 contains 13 residues. CDR1 is MNHNS and CDR2 is SASEGT in the germline V gene. The V end was cut by 3 bases, the J end by 2 bases, with 6 bases between. CDR3 residues: CASSEGNTDTQYF. CDR3 nucleotide sequence: TGTGCCAGCAGTGAGGGCAACACAGATACGCAGTATTTT.

V is TRBV5-1 and J is TRBJ2-1; 9 bases fit TRBD1. J lost 3 bases, V lost 6 bases, and 10 bases had no gene match. This CDR3 has 16 amino acids. Looked up from germline, CDR1 is SGHRS and CDR2 is YFSETQ. CDR3 coding DNA: TGCGCCAGCAACCCCTCCGGGACAGGGATCTACAATGAGCAGTTCTTC. Protein: CASNPSGTGIYNEQFF.

The J gene is TRBJ2-1, the V gene TRBV18; a weak D match, TRBD1 (6 bases). The length of the CDR3 is 14 residues. V lost 6 bases, J lost 5 bases, and 14 bases lay in between. Germline V CDR1 and CDR2: KGHSH, LQKENI. The CDR3 loop is CASSPFKGDNEQFF. CDR3 nucleotides: TGTGCCAGCTCCCCTTTTAAGGGGGACAATGAGCAGTTCTTC.

The chain employs TRBV7-9 and TRBJ1-2; D ambiguous. From germline, CDR1 is SEHNR and CDR2 FQNEAQ (reference sequence). V lost 1 base, J lost 0 bases, and 15 bases lay in between. The CDR3 is made up of 17 amino acids. CDR3 DNA: TGTGCCAGCAGCTTAGGAGGGCTCGGGGTAGCTAACTATGGCTACACCTTC. Protein product: CASSLGGLGVANYGYTF.

The genes are TRBV28 and TRBJ1-6; 7 bases align to TRBD1. This CDR3 is built from 15 residues. Germline CDR1 and CDR2: MDHEN and SYDVKM. V dropped 5 bases and J dropped 10; count of bases not matched to a gene: 11. CDR3 amino acids: CASSPIDRVESPLHF. As DNA, the CDR3 is TGTGCCAGCAGTCCAATTGACAGGGTGGAATCACCCCTCCACTTT.

The chain carries TRBV7-9 and TRBJ1-2, with 8 bases that match TRBD1. Germline loops: CDR1 SEHNR, CDR2 FQNEAQ (reference sequence). CDR3 length: 15 amino acids. The junction had 4 bases not matched to a gene; V was cut back by 0 bases and J by 4 bases. The CDR3 protein is CASSLATGGAYGYTF. The CDR3 DNA sequence: TGTGCCAGCAGCTTAGCTACAGGGGGTGCCTATGGCTACACCTTC. Filled out from reference TRBV7-9 and TRBJ1-2, the complete variable domain reads DTGVSQNPRHKITKRGQNVTFRCDPISEHNRLYWYRQTLGQGPEFLTYFQNEAQLEKSRLLSDRFSAERPKGSFSTLEIQRTEQGDSAMYLCASSLATGGAYGYTFGSGTRLTVV.

The chain uses TRBV2 and TRBJ1-1; D might be TRBD1 (5 bases). Trimming took 2 bases from V and 6 from J, leaving 16 bases between them. Germline V lookup: CDR1 SNHLY, CDR2 FYNNEI. The CDR3 spans 15 residues. CDR3 bases: TGTGCCAGCAGTGAAACGTCGCCCCTCAGGGCTGAAGCTTTCTTT. This sequence encodes CASSETSPLRAEAFF.

The J gene is TRBJ1-6, the V gene TRBV6-5; maybe TRBD1 (6 bases). The CDR3 covers 13 residues. CDR1 and CDR2 (germline): MNHEY, SVGAGI. Deletions cut 10 bases from V and 7 bases from J, with 14 bases between. The CDR3 DNA reads as TGTGCCACCCGGGGGGCGCCGAATTCACCCCTCCACTTT. It specifies CATRGAPNSPLHF.

The J gene is TRBJ2-1, the V gene TRBV19, with D perhaps TRBD2 (5 bases). Germline V lookup: CDR1 LNHDA, CDR2 SQIVND (reference sequence). This CDR3 has 13 amino acids. The V and J ends lost 8 bases and 4 bases respectively, with 12 bases between them. The CDR3 sequence is CASATSLYNEQFF. CDR3 DNA: TGTGCCAGTGCTACTAGTTTATACAATGAGCAGTTCTTC.

Written as DNA, the CDR3 is TGTGCCAGCAGTGGAAGGACTCTTGGAGAGACCCAGTACTTC. It is translated as CASSGRTLGETQYF. V gene TRBV25-1 combines with J gene TRBJ2-5; weak D call: TRBD2 (5 bases). There are 14 residues in the CDR3. V was pared by 4 bases and J by 4 bases, with 13 bases between. The V gene's germline CDR1 is MGHDK and CDR2 SYGVNS.

The CDR3 loop is CASSLVGGTNYGYTF. The CDR3 coding sequence is TGCGCCAGCAGCTTGGTGGGGGGAACTAACTATGGCTACACCTTC. V and J are TRBV5-1 and TRBJ1-2; weak D call: TRBD1 (5 bases). The ends were cut back, 0 bases at V and 0 bases at J, with 9 bases in the middle. The CDR3 sequence is 15 residues long. CDR1 and CDR2 (germline): SGHRS, YFSETQ.

The chain couples TRBV5-6 to TRBJ2-7, with a possible D match to TRBD1 (6 bases). This CDR3 spans 15 amino acids. Germline CDR1 and CDR2: SGHDT and YYEEEE. V was pared by 3 bases and J by 2 bases, with 15 bases between. For the CDR3, the DNA is TGTGCCAGCAGCTACACTACAGGGTCCGCCTACGAGCAGTACTTC. This codes for CASSYTTGSAYEQYF.

The V and J genes are TRBV4-1 and TRBJ1-1, with 8 nucleotides matching TRBD1. This CDR3 has 11 amino acids. Germline V gene lookup returns CDR1 MGHRA and CDR2 YSYEKL. V shed 10 bases, J shed 7 bases, and the junction held 5 bases outside the gene matches. This CDR3 is CATGGTGEAFF. As DNA, the CDR3 is TGCGCCACCGGCGGGACAGGTGAAGCTTTCTTT.

The chain uses TRBV6-1 and TRBJ1-1; possibly TRBD1 for D (6 bases). The CDR3 length is 14 residues. Germline CDR1 is MNHNS and CDR2 is SASEGT. With 1 base removed from V and 9 bases from J, the gap between germline ends came to 15 bases. CDR3 nucleotides: TGTGCCAGCAGTGAAGGATCAGGACAGAGAAAAGCTTTCTTT. Translating it yields CASSEGSGQRKAFF.

The chain employs TRBV5-1 and TRBJ1-3; D may be TRBD1 (5 bases). Looked up from germline, CDR1 is SGHRS and CDR2 is YFSETQ. This CDR3 has 15 amino acids. The V gene lost 0 bases and the J gene lost 2 bases, with 9 bases spanning the gap. The CDR3 here is CASSLDRMAGNTIYF. CDR3 bases: TGCGCCAGCAGCTTGGACAGGATGGCTGGAAACACCATATATTTT.